This T cell receptor beta chain comes out of a study of blood T cell repertoires in COVID-19. Study-wide background: T cells, B-cell-depleted T cells, or PBMCs provided the cDNA or gDNA that served as material.

The method was immunoSEQ multiplex PCR; TCRdb's version includes in-frame clones alone and lacks a portion of them. This table has about 370,000 clones, 91% appearing once. V shed 6 bases and J shed 5 bases, with 26 bases lying between them. Germline values: CDR1 KGHSH, CDR2 LQKENI. There are 18 residues in the CDR3. Cohort placement rested on clinical history that participants reported themselves. This chain uses TRBV18 with TRBJ2-1; maybe TRBD2 (6 bases). What was sequenced was PBMCs or T cells enriched from blood (not recorded which). This receptor was taken from a woman aged 40-49 years who had been exposed to COVID-19. The CDR3 DNA is TGTGCCAGCTCCTGGAATTCCGGGACTCATCTTCCAAACAATGAGCAGTTCTTC. It specifies CASSWNSGTHLPNNEQFF.